A single T cell receptor (beta chain) is shown here with its context. Its antigen is not known. CDR1 and CDR2 (germline): SQVTM, ANQGSEA. The CDR3 runs 12 residues. Trimming shortened V by 7 bases and J by 1 base, and 10 bases separated the two germline ends. Clones were read by immunoSEQ multiplex PCR, and TCRdb kept only the in-frame ones, dropping some. This table holds more than 75,000 clones, roughly 80% found once. The data originate from a study of radiotherapy plus CTLA-4 blockade in lung cancer. Study details: Patients showed objective responses in under 20% of cases, and disease control was achieved by 31%. Study-wide points: Once radiotherapy plus ipilimumab had been given, TCR clones derived from tumor expanded in blood.

The TCR originated in a human donor with non-small cell lung cancer that progressed on radiotherapy plus ipilimumab. V usage is TRBV29-1 and J usage is TRBJ1-2; TRBD1 is a possible D gene (5 bases). The sample in question was peripheral blood, obtained from a patient treated with radiotherapy plus ipilimumab. The CDR3 DNA sequence: TGCAGCGCCAGGGTCAGTAACTATGGCTACACCTTC. Its translation is CSARVSNYGYTF.